Here is one TCR beta chain with its context. This record belongs to a study of T-cell memory formation after mild COVID-19. Each CDR3 protein is one row after TCRdb ran MiXCR on the 5' RACE reads. This sample yields roughly 170,000 distinct CDR3 sequences, of which approximately 17% are seen a single time; 3.5% to 5% belongs to the top ten. This CDR3 is built from 15 residues. V lost 5 bases and J lost 2; bases outside the gene matches: 6. The receptor was isolated from a man between 18 and 29 years old who had mild COVID-19 (a few samples of this study predate the infection). Cell type and time point are not known. The chain recombines TRBV12-3 or TRBV12-4 with TRBJ2-5; the match to TRBD1 covers 9 bases. The specimen was PBMCs or a T cell subset sorted from them (not recorded which). The CDR3 protein is CASSMTGQGQETQYF. In nucleotides, the CDR3 is TGTGCCAGCAGTATGACCGGACAGGGGCAAGAGACCCAGTACTTC.